This is a list of T cell receptor beta chains from one sample in a study of beta chain features in type 1 diabetes. This table comes from immunoSEQ multiplex PCR, and its TCRdb copy is limited to in-frame clones, with some not included. The profile shows over 150,000 clones, over 7.5% of them singletons. Input material: central memory CD4+ T cells from blood. These receptors came from a young man in good health. The CDR3 runs from the conserved cysteine through the conserved F or W.

j_gene	v_gene	CDR3aa
TRBJ2-3	TRBV7-3	CASSLIGLAGLSSTDTQYF
TRBJ2-7	TRBV5-8	CASSLVGFDEQYF
TRBJ1-1	TRBV2	CASSHHKEQGMNTEAFF
TRBJ1-1	TRBV30	CAWSVRHGKNTEAFF
TRBJ1-5	TRBV28	CASSSTGFVQPQHF
TRBJ2-1	TRBV28	CASSSPTSGSRNEQFF
TRBJ2-5	TRBV10-3	CAISAAEREGTQYF
TRBJ2-7	TRBV10-3	CAISELQGAYEQYF
TRBJ1-2	TRBV28	CASSLQGVDYGYTF
TRBJ2-1	TRBV9	CASSGILGVNNEQFF
TRBJ1-1	TRBV9	CASSATGMNTEAFF
TRBJ2-3	TRBV4-2	CASSQEVTGTGGPDTQYF
TRBJ2-3	TRBV4-2	CASSPGQGGDTQYF
TRBJ1-6	TRBV19	CASSFVPGTGVNSPLHF